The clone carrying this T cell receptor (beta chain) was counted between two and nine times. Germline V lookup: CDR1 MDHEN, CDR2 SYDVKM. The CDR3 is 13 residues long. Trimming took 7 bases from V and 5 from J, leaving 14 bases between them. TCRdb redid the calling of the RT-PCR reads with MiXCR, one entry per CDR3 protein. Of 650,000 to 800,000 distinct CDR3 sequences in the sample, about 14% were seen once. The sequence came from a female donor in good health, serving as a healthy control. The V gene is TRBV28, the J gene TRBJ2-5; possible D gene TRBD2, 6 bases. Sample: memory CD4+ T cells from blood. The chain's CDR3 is CASTSRGIETQYF. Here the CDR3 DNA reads TGTGCCAGCACCTCTCGGGGGATCGAGACCCAGTACTTC.